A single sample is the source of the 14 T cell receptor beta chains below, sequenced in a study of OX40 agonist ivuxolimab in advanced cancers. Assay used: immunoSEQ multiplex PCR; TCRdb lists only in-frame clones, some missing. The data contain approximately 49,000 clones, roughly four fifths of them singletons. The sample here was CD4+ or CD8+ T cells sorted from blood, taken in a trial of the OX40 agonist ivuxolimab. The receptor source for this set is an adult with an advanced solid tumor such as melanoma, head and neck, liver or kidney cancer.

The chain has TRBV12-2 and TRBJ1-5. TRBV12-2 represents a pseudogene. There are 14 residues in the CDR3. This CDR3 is CASRVLRSNQPQHF. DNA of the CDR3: TGTGCAAGTCGCGTCCTGAGGAGCAATCAGCCCCAGCATTTT.

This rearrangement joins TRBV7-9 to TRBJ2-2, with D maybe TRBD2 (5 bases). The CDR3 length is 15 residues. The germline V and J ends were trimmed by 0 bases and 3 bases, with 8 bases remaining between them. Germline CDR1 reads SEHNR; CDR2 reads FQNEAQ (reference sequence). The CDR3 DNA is TGTGCCAGCAGCTTAGCGAGGGCCCACACCGGGGAGCTGTTTTTT. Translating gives CASSLARAHTGELFF.

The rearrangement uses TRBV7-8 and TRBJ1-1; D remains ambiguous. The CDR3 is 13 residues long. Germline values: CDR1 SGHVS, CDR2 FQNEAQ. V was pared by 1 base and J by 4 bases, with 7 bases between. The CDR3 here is CASSLVRSTEAFF. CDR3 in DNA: TGTGCCAGCAGCTTAGTGCGTAGCACTGAAGCTTTCTTT.

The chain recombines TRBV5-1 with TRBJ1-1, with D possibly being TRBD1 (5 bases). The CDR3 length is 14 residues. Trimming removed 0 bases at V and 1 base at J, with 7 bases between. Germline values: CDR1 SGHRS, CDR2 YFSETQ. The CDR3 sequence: CASSLDGGNTEAFF. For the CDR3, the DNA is TGCGCCAGCAGCTTGGATGGGGGGAACACTGAAGCTTTCTTT.

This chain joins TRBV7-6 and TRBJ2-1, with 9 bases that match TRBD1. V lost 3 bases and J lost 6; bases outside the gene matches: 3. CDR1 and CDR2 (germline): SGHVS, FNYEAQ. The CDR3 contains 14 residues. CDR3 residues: CASSLGQGLNEQFF. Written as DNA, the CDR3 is TGTGCCAGCAGCTTGGGACAGGGACTCAATGAGCAGTTCTTC.

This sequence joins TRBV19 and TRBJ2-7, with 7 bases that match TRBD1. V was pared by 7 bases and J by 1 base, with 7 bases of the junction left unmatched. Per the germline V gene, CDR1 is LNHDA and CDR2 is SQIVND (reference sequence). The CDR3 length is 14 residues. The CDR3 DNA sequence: TGTGCCAGTACTCCAGACAGGGATTCCTACGAGCAGTACTTC. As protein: CASTPDRDSYEQYF. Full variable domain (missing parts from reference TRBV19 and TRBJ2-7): DGGITQSPKYLFRKEGQNVTLSCEQNLNHDAMYWYRQDPGQGLRLIYYSQIVNDFQKGDIAEGYSVSREKKESFPLTVTSAQKNPTAFYLCASTPDRDSYEQYFGPGTRLTVT.

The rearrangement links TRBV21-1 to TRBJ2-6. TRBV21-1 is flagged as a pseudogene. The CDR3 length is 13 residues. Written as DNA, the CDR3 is TGTGCAAAGGGGACCCCTGGGGCCAACGTCCTGACTTTC. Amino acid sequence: CAKGTPGANVLTF.

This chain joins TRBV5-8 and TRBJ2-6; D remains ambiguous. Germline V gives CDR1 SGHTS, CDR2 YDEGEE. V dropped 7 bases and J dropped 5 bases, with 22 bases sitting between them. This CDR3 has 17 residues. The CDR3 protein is CASWLVPTQSRANVLTF. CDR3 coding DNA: TGTGCCAGCTGGCTTGTTCCCACACAAAGTCGGGCCAACGTCCTGACTTTC.

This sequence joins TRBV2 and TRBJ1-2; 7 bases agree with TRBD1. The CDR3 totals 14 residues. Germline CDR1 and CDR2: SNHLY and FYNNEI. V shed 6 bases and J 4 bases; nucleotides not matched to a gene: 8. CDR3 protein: CASSRGQDSYGYTF. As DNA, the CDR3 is TGTGCCAGCAGCCGTGGACAGGATTCCTATGGCTACACCTTC.

The CDR3 region is CAISASREGGYTF. For the CDR3, the DNA is TGTGCCATCAGTGCTTCCCGGGAAGGCGGCTACACCTTC. The V gene is TRBV10-3, the J gene TRBJ1-2; D gene ambiguous. The CDR3 is made up of 13 amino acids. The germline gives CDR1 ENHRY, CDR2 SYGVKD. Between the trimmed V and J ends, which lost 4 bases and 8 bases, there was a span of 14 bases.

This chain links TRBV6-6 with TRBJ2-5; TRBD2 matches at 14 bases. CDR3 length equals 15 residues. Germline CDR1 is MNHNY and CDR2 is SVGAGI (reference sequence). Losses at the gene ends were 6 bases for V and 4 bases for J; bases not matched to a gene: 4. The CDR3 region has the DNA TGTGCCAGCAGCAAGACTAGCGGGAGGGCAGAGACCCAGTACTTC. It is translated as CASSKTSGRAETQYF.

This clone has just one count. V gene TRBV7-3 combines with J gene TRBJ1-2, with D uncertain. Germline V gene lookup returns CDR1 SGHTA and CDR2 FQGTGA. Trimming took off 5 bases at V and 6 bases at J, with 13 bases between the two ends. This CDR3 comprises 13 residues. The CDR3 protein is CASSLPEFNGYTF. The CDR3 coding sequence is TGTGCCAGCAGCCTCCCTGAGTTTAATGGCTACACCTTC.

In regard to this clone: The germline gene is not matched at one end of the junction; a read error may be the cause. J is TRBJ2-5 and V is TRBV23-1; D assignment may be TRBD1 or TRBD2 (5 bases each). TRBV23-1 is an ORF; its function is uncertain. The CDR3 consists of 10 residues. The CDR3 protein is CASASGDRHF. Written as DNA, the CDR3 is TGCGCCTCCGCCTCCGGGGACCGGCACTTC.

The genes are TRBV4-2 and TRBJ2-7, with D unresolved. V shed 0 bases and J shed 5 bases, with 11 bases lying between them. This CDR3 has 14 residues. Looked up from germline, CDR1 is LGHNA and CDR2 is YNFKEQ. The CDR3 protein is CASSQDGRRDEQYF. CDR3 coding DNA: TGTGCCAGCAGCCAAGACGGGCGACGGGACGAGCAGTACTTC.